A single T cell receptor beta chain is shown here with its context. This clonotype was found many times. Its antigen has not been determined. No clone much larger than this one lies a single base away; base qualities are absent. This entry belongs to a study of Graves' ophthalmopathy and Graves' hyperthyroidism (dated by TCRdb to the late 2010s). Regarding the complete study: Peripheral blood samples were taken at the time of initial diagnosis, before any treatment was given. The study used TCR beta repertoire signatures to distinguish Graves' ophthalmopathy from Graves' hyperthyroidism and to predict progression to ophthalmopathy. In total, 135 blood samples were TCR-sequenced: 40 to 45 ophthalmopathy, over 70 hyperthyroidism and about 17 hyperthyroidism-to-ophthalmopathy patients. A discovery set of 100 patients (under 45 ophthalmopathy, approximately 58 stable hyperthyroidism) was enrolled to explore V-J signatures distinguishing ophthalmopathy from hyperthyroidism. An independent validation cohort comprised 18 hyperthyroidism patients and over 15 patients who later progressed from hyperthyroidism to ophthalmopathy. T-cell repertoires of thyroid tissue and blood were compared in over 5 hyperthyroidism patients. Following sample collection, hyperthyroidism patients were given methimazole at a starting dose of 30 mg daily, and ophthalmopathy patients were given high-dose intravenous methylprednisolone. Summary of the overall study and its limitations: In validation, the model predicted ophthalmopathy progression with 70.59% sensitivity and 72.22% specificity; roughly 12 predicted patients were CT-confirmed with GO in a median of about 6.2 months. Sample size was not statistically predetermined, and group allocation was not concealed from the investigators. Ophthalmopathy was separated from stable hyperthyroidism by the 13-signature model with just under 90% sensitivity and approximately 84% specificity in cross-validation and with 80%/75% in the test set. Most expanded thyroid clonotypes with frequency above 0.001 were also detected in blood, suggesting blood repertoires may reflect the thyroid immune response.

Hyperthyroidism was considered stable if no progression to ophthalmopathy occurred within 18 months of follow-up. Patients with hyperthyroidism were aged 18 to 65 years, had been newly diagnosed, and had a disease duration of less than 2 months. Patients with other autoimmune diseases, uncontrolled infections, pregnancy or lactation were excluded from the study. Clinical symptoms, serum thyroxine, TRAb, thyroid ultrasound and orbital computed tomography formed the basis of the diagnosis. Using Ficoll-Paque density gradient centrifugation, PBMCs were isolated from 8.5 to 10 ml of fresh peripheral blood. Trizol reagent was used to extract the total RNA, and its quality was then checked on an Agilent 2100 Bioanalyzer. Deletion took 7 bases off V and 0 bases off J, with a span of 21 bases between the germline ends. Spanning cysteine to phenylalanine, the CDR3 consists of 17 amino acids. The CDR3 DNA has 51 bases and is translated from base 1. Based on the germline V gene, the CDR1 and CDR2 sequences are MRHNA and SNTAGT.

For repertoire sequencing, the TCR beta CDR3 regions were amplified from RNA transcripts. A first-round RT-PCR used HTBI primers with the Qiagen OneStep RT-PCR kit, followed by a second-round multiplex PCR, size selection and purification. Libraries were sequenced on an Illumina HiSeq2000 using paired-end 100 bp reads. The authors processed their data as follows. SOAPnuke was used to process the reads, removing any read that contained adapters or uncalled bases, had a mean Phred below 15, or lacked an exact match to the constant primer or identifier. COPE v1.2.5 was used to merge high-quality paired reads. Clonotypes were defined as unique nucleotide sequences and were aligned to IMGT TRB V, D and J references using MiTCR v1.1. The analysis was limited to V-J combinations with a frequency above 0.0001, which together covered 99% to 99.2% of the repertoires. For each V-J combination, a TCR clonal expansion and chaos score was defined as F50 clonal expansion divided by the chaos observed in the TCRdist matrix. Features were reduced by Welch's t-statistics and random forest to roughly 14 V-J combinations, which fed a naive Bayes classifier. The Morisita-Horn index was used to measure how similar the thyroid and blood repertoires were. The public reads were reanalyzed by TCRdb: fastp trimming at Q25, MiXCR alignment, in-frame beta chains only. Rows are combined by CDR3 protein, so each entry shows the most common genes and DNA. These V and J calls derive from TCRdb rather than the authors' analysis. This sample is represented by some 350,000 distinct CDR3 sequences; about a sixth of them were singletons. The top ten constitute roughly 2.6% of the sample.

The rearrangement joined TRBV6-4 to TRBJ1-1; TRBD1 is possibly the D segment (5 matching bases). Sequencing was carried out using peripheral blood. The TCR comes from an adult woman with stable Graves' hyperthyroidism. The CDR3 region reads CASIPGRGRGMNTEAFF. The nucleotides are TGTGCCAGCATCCCCGGTAGGGGACGCGGAATGAACACTGAAGCTTTCTTT.